This is a list of T cell receptor beta chains from one sample in a study of T cell responses to AZD1222 COVID-19 vaccine. Profiled with immunoSEQ multiplex PCR; TCRdb holds only in-frame clones, not every one. The table records about 140,000 clones, 80% to 90% of them present only once. Sequencing was performed on peripheral blood, taken on day 0 of AZD1222 vaccination. Every receptor here comes from an adult in good health. CDR3s include the opening cysteine and the closing phenylalanine or tryptophan. A D gene is named only where the DNA matches it firmly. Clone size appears in some rows only: once, few, many, or a class for an expanded clone.

d_gene: .
abundance: .
j_gene: TRBJ2-7
v_gene: TRBV6-2/TRBV6-3
CDR3aa: CASSTLLPGKGSYEQYF
CDR3nt: TGTGCCAGCAGTACCTTACTGCCGGGGAAGGGCTCCTACGAGCAGTACTTC

d_gene: TRBD1
abundance: few
j_gene: TRBJ1-3
v_gene: TRBV3-1/TRBV3-2
CDR3aa: CASSLRAGTGASSGNTIYF
CDR3nt: TGTGCCAGCAGCCTCCGCGCAGGGACAGGGGCCTCCTCTGGAAACACCATATATTTT

d_gene: .
abundance: .
j_gene: TRBJ2-7
v_gene: TRBV19
CDR3aa: CASSRTWGAYEQYF
CDR3nt: TGTGCCAGTAGTCGAACATGGGGGGCCTACGAGCAGTACTTC

d_gene: .
abundance: .
j_gene: TRBJ1-2
v_gene: TRBV7-2
CDR3aa: CASSLGGAHYGYTF
CDR3nt: TGTGCCAGCAGCTTAGGCGGCGCCCACTATGGCTACACCTTC

d_gene: TRBD1
abundance: .
j_gene: TRBJ1-3
v_gene: TRBV10-1
CDR3aa: CARPGTGPKTSGNTIYF
CDR3nt: TGCGCCAGACCCGGGACAGGTCCTAAAACCTCTGGAAACACCATATATTTT

d_gene: .
abundance: .
j_gene: TRBJ1-3
v_gene: TRBV28
CDR3aa: CASGPALVGNTIYF
CDR3nt: TGTGCCAGCGGGCCTGCACTTGTTGGAAACACCATATATTTT

d_gene: .
abundance: .
j_gene: TRBJ1-6
v_gene: TRBV3-1/TRBV3-2
CDR3aa: CASSQDTGYNSPLHF
CDR3nt: TGTGCCAGCAGCCAAGACACGGGTTATAATTCACCCCTCCACTTT

d_gene: .
abundance: once
j_gene: TRBJ2-7
v_gene: TRBV28
CDR3aa: CASSHNRNYEQYF
CDR3nt: TGTGCCAGCAGCCACAACAGAAACTACGAGCAGTACTTC

d_gene: .
abundance: .
j_gene: TRBJ1-4
v_gene: TRBV3-1/TRBV3-2
CDR3aa: CASSQSAFATNEKLFF
CDR3nt: TGTGCCAGCAGCCAGTCGGCGTTTGCAACTAATGAAAAACTGTTTTTT

d_gene: .
abundance: .
j_gene: TRBJ2-2
v_gene: TRBV3-1/TRBV3-2
CDR3aa: CASSQVTPGELFF
CDR3nt: TGTGCCAGCAGCCAAGTCACCCCCGGGGAGCTGTTTTTT

d_gene: TRBD1
abundance: .
j_gene: TRBJ1-2
v_gene: TRBV6-5
CDR3aa: CASRSEQGASWGYTF
CDR3nt: TGTGCCAGCAGGAGTGAACAGGGGGCATCTTGGGGCTACACCTTC

d_gene: .
abundance: .
j_gene: TRBJ1-2
v_gene: TRBV30
CDR3aa: CAGDGFRYGYTF
CDR3nt: TGTGCCGGGGACGGATTTCGTTATGGCTACACCTTC

d_gene: .
abundance: .
j_gene: TRBJ1-5
v_gene: TRBV30
CDR3aa: CAWSYGPTQPQHF
CDR3nt: TGTGCCTGGAGTTATGGTCCCACTCAGCCCCAGCATTTT

d_gene: .
abundance: .
j_gene: TRBJ1-6
v_gene: TRBV5-1
CDR3aa: CASSPGQGLAPLHF
CDR3nt: TGCGCCAGCAGCCCGGGCCAAGGGTTGGCACCCCTCCACTTT

d_gene: TRBD2
abundance: .
j_gene: TRBJ2-3
v_gene: TRBV3-1/TRBV3-2
CDR3aa: CASSYGTSGAQYF
CDR3nt: TGTGCCAGCAGCTACGGGACTAGCGGGGCCCAGTATTTT

d_gene: .
abundance: .
j_gene: TRBJ1-5
v_gene: TRBV19
CDR3aa: CASSRTVEVNQPQHF
CDR3nt: TGTGCCAGTAGTAGGACAGTCGAGGTCAATCAGCCCCAGCATTTT

d_gene: .
abundance: .
j_gene: TRBJ2-5
v_gene: TRBV27
CDR3aa: CARGTGTWVKTQYF
CDR3nt: TGTGCCAGAGGGACCGGGACCTGGGTTAAGACCCAGTACTTC

d_gene: TRBD2
abundance: .
j_gene: TRBJ2-1
v_gene: TRBV3-1/TRBV3-2
CDR3aa: CASSPGTSGNNEQFF
CDR3nt: TGTGCCAGCAGCCCCGGGACTAGCGGAAACAATGAGCAGTTCTTC

d_gene: .
abundance: few
j_gene: TRBJ1-5
v_gene: TRBV10-3
CDR3aa: CAISESRVLDQPQHF
CDR3nt: TGTGCCATCAGTGAGTCGCGGGTTCTCGATCAGCCCCAGCATTTT

d_gene: .
abundance: .
j_gene: TRBJ1-1
v_gene: TRBV4-1
CDR3aa: CASSQDLLEAFF
CDR3nt: TGCGCCAGCAGCCAAGATCTCTTAGAAGCTTTCTTT

d_gene: .
abundance: .
j_gene: TRBJ2-7
v_gene: TRBV4-2
CDR3aa: CASSPSPGQQGPEQYF
CDR3nt: TGTGCCAGCAGCCCCTCGCCGGGACAACAAGGACCCGAGCAGTACTTC

d_gene: .
abundance: .
j_gene: TRBJ1-5
v_gene: TRBV27
CDR3aa: CASSGVNEWSQPQHF
CDR3nt: TGTGCCAGCAGTGGTGTCAATGAGTGGAGTCAGCCCCAGCATTTT

d_gene: .
abundance: .
j_gene: TRBJ1-3
v_gene: TRBV9
CDR3aa: CASSVGLSSGNTIYF
CDR3nt: TGTGCCAGCAGCGTAGGTCTCTCCTCTGGAAACACCATATATTTT

d_gene: .
abundance: .
j_gene: TRBJ1-4
v_gene: TRBV7-2
CDR3aa: CASSSRDGYEKLFF
CDR3nt: TGTGCCAGCAGCTCCCGGGACGGCTATGAAAAACTGTTTTTT

d_gene: .
abundance: .
j_gene: TRBJ1-5
v_gene: TRBV27
CDR3aa: CASGSWQGKRQPQHF
CDR3nt: TGTGCCAGCGGGTCGTGGCAGGGGAAGCGGCAGCCCCAGCATTTT

d_gene: TRBD1
abundance: .
j_gene: TRBJ1-1
v_gene: TRBV7-8
CDR3aa: CASSRGQVLSEAFF
CDR3nt: TGTGCCAGCAGCCGGGGACAGGTTCTCTCTGAAGCTTTCTTT

d_gene: .
abundance: .
j_gene: TRBJ2-7
v_gene: TRBV27
CDR3aa: CASSAGGPPYEQYF
CDR3nt: TGTGCCAGCAGTGCCGGTGGTCCCCCCTACGAGCAGTACTTC

d_gene: TRBD1
abundance: .
j_gene: TRBJ2-3
v_gene: TRBV3-1/TRBV3-2
CDR3aa: CASSQMRTGGTDTQYF
CDR3nt: TGTGCCAGCAGCCAAATGAGGACAGGGGGCACAGATACGCAGTATTTT

d_gene: .
abundance: .
j_gene: TRBJ2-6
v_gene: TRBV27
CDR3aa: CASSFSGANVLTF
CDR3nt: TGTGCCAGCAGTTTCTCTGGGGCCAACGTCCTGACTTTC

d_gene: .
abundance: .
j_gene: TRBJ1-6
v_gene: TRBV14
CDR3aa: CASSQVAQYNSPLHF
CDR3nt: TGTGCCAGCAGCCAAGTAGCTCAGTATAATTCACCCCTCCACTTT

d_gene: .
abundance: .
j_gene: TRBJ2-1
v_gene: TRBV19
CDR3aa: CASTNLGSYNEQFF
CDR3nt: TGTGCCAGTACCAATCTCGGCTCCTACAATGAGCAGTTCTTC

d_gene: .
abundance: .
j_gene: TRBJ1-6
v_gene: TRBV9
CDR3aa: CASGGAAGSPLHF
CDR3nt: TGTGCCAGCGGGGGGGCGGCGGGTTCACCCCTCCACTTT

d_gene: .
abundance: .
j_gene: TRBJ2-7
v_gene: TRBV7-9
CDR3aa: CASSSLSGEQYF
CDR3nt: TGTGCCAGCAGCTCCCTTTCGGGCGAGCAGTACTTC

d_gene: .
abundance: once
j_gene: TRBJ2-5
v_gene: TRBV2
CDR3aa: CASSDEWWETQYF
CDR3nt: TGTGCCAGCAGTGATGAGTGGTGGGAGACCCAGTACTTC

d_gene: .
abundance: .
j_gene: TRBJ2-4
v_gene: TRBV3-1/TRBV3-2
CDR3aa: CASSQVQPYTNIQYF
CDR3nt: TGTGCCAGCAGCCAAGTTCAGCCCTACACGAACATTCAGTACTTC